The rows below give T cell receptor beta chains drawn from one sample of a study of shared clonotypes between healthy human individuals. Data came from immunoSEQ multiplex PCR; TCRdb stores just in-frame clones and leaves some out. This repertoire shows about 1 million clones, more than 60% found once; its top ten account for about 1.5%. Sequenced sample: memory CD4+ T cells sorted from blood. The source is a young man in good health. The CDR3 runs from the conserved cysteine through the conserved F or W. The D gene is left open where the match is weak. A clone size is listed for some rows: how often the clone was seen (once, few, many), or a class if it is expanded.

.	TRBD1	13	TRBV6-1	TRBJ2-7	TGTGCCAGCAGTGAAGCGTACAGGGGCGAGCAGTACTTC	CASSEAYRGEQYF
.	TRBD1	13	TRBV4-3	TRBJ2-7	TGCGCCAGCAGCCAATATACAGGGGACGAGCAGTACTTC	CASSQYTGDEQYF
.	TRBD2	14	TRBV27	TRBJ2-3	TGTGCCAGCAGTTTGAGCGGGGGGACTGCTACGCAGTATTTT	CASSLSGGTATQYF
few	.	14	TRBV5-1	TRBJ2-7	TGCGCCAGCACTGAAAACCAGGGTATTAACGAGCAGTACTTC	CASTENQGINEQYF
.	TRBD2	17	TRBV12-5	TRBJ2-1	TGTGCTAGTGCCGGACTAGCGGGCATACGCTCCTACAATGAGCAGTTCTTC	CASAGLAGIRSYNEQFF
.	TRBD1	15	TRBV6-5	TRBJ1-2	TGTGCCAGCAGTATCTCAGGGGGCGAAGTCTATGGCTACACCTTC	CASSISGGEVYGYTF
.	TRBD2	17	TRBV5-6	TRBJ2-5	TGTGCCAGCAGCTTGGGTTTGAGTAGCGGGGGGGCTGAGACCCAGTACTTC	CASSLGLSSGGAETQYF
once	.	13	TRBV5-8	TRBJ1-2	TGTGCCAGCAGTCAGGAACGGGGAAAGACTTACACCTTC	CASSQERGKTYTF
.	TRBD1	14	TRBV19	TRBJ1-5	TGTGCCACTCACGGACAGGGCCGCAATCAGCCCCAGCATTTT	CATHGQGRNQPQHF
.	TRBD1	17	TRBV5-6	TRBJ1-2	TGTGCCAGCAGACGAACCTCTCCGGGACAGGGGGAGGTTGGCTACACCTTC	CASRRTSPGQGEVGYTF
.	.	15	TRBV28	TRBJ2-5	TGTGCCAGCAGGGATGTACAGGGACGCCAAGAGACCCAGTACTTC	CASRDVQGRQETQYF
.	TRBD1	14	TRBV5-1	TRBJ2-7	TGCGCCAGCAGCCCAGGGGGCGTAGGATACGAGCAGTACTTC	CASSPGGVGYEQYF
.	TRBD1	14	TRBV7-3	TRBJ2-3	TGTGCCAGCAGCTCCGGACAGGCTGGAGATACGCAGTATTTT	CASSSGQAGDTQYF
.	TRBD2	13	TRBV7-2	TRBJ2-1	TGTGCCAGCAGCCCTGGACTAGTTCATGAGCAGTTCTTC	CASSPGLVHEQFF
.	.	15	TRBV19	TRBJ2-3	TGTGCCAGTAAGGACAGAACTTGGAGCACAGATACGCAGTATTTT	CASKDRTWSTDTQYF
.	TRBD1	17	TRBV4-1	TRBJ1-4	TGCGCCAGCAGCCAGCTGGACAGGGGGCCCACTAATGAAAAACTGTTTTTT	CASSQLDRGPTNEKLFF
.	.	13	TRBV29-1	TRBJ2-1	TGCAGCACCCAAACAGAAAATTACAATGAGCAGTTCTTC	CSTQTENYNEQFF
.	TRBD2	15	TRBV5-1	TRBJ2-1	TGCGCCAGCCGGTCGGAGCGGGACTCCTACAATGAGCAGTTCTTC	CASRSERDSYNEQFF
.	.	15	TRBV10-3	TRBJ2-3	TGTGCCATCAATGAGGGGGGTAGCGCAGGAGGGACGCAGTATTTT	CAINEGGSAGGTQYF
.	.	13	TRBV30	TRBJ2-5	TGTGCCTGGAGTAGAGCGGTCCAAGAGACCCAGTACTTC	CAWSRAVQETQYF
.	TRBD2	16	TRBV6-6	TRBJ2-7	TGTGCCAGCAGAAGGGGACTAGTCTATAGCTCCTACGAGCAGTACTTC	CASRRGLVYSSYEQYF
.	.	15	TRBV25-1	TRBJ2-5	TGTGCCAGCAGTGAAACAGGATACTCAAAAGAGACCCAGTACTTC	CASSETGYSKETQYF
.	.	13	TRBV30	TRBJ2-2	TGTGCCTGGAGGGACTTGAACACCGGGGAGCTGTTTTTT	CAWRDLNTGELFF
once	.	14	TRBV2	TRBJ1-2	TGTGCCAGCAGAGGACTTACTGCTAACTATGGCTACACCTTC	CASRGLTANYGYTF
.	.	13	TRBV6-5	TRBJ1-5	TGTGCCAGCAGTCGCCTCGGTTATCAGCCCCAGCATTTT	CASSRLGYQPQHF
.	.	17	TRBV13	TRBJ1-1	TGTGCCAGCAGCCCTACCGCTGGGTCGAAGGGGTACACTGAAGCTTTCTTT	CASSPTAGSKGYTEAFF
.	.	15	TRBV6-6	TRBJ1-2	TGTGCCAGTATCGGGACCGGGGATAAAGGCTATGGCTACACCTTC	CASIGTGDKGYGYTF
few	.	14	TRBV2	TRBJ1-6	TGTGCCAGCAGTGAGGGGCAATTTGGTTCACCCCTCCACTTT	CASSEGQFGSPLHF
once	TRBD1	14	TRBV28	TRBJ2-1	TGTGCCAGCGAGGGACAGAGCTCCTACAATGAGCAGTTCTTC	CASEGQSSYNEQFF
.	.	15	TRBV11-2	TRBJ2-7	TGTGCCAGCAGCTTTGAGGGGGGGATCTCCTACGAGCAGTACTTC	CASSFEGGISYEQYF
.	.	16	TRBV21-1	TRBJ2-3	TGTGCCAGCAGCCCTGGGACTTACAGGTCCGCAGATACGCAGTATTTT	CASSPGTYRSADTQYF
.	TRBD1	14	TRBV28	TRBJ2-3	TGTGCCAGCAGGTCGACAGGGGCCACAGATACGCAGTATTTT	CASRSTGATDTQYF
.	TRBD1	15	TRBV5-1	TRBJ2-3	TGCGCCAGCAGCTTTACAGGGGGCGGCGGAGATACGCAGTATTTT	CASSFTGGGGDTQYF
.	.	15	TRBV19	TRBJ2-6	TGTGCCAGTAGTTCCACAGGGTCTGGGGCCAACGTCCTGACTTTC	CASSSTGSGANVLTF
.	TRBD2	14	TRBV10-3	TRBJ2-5	TGTGCCATCAAAGGGACTAGCGGCCAAGAGACCCAGTACTTC	CAIKGTSGQETQYF
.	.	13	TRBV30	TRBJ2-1	TGTGCCGGTAGGCCGAGCTCCTACAATGAGCAGTTCTTC	CAGRPSSYNEQFF
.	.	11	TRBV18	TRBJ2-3	TGTGCCAGCTCACCCATAGATACGCAGTATTTT	CASSPIDTQYF
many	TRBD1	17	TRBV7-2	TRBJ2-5	TGTGCCAGCAGCCAAAGGGGTGGACAGGGGGCAGGGGAGACCCAGTACTTC	CASSQRGGQGAGETQYF
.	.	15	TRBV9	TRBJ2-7	TGTGCCAGCAGCGTATACGGGTCGGAGTCGGGCGAGCAGTACTTC	CASSVYGSESGEQYF
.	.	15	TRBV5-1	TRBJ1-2	TGCGCCAGCCGCCTGGGGGGGGCAGTCAACTATGGCTACACCTTC	CASRLGGAVNYGYTF
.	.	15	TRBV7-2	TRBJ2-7	TGTGCCAGCAGCCAAGCCGGGACCGCAACCTACGAGCAGTACTTC	CASSQAGTATYEQYF
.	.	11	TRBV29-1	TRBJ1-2	TGCAGCGTTGGAGCAGGGTTTGGCTACACCTTC	CSVGAGFGYTF
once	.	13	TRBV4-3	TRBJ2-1	TGCGCCAGCAGCCAGTTCGGGGGCAATGAGCAGTTCTTC	CASSQFGGNEQFF
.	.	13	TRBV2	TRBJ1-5	TGTGCCAGCAGTCGAGGGGGAACTCAGCCCCAGCATTTT	CASSRGGTQPQHF
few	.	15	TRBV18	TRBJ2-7	TGTGCCAGCTCACCACCAGCACGGAGCTCCTACGAGCAGTACTTC	CASSPPARSSYEQYF
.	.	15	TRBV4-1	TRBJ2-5	TGCGCCAGCAGCCCGGGACTGGACCCGGGAGAGACCCAGTACTTC	CASSPGLDPGETQYF
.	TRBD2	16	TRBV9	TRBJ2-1	TGTGCCAGCAGCGTAGAAAATCTAGCGGGAGGCAATGAGCAGTTCTTC	CASSVENLAGGNEQFF
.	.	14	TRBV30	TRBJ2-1	TGTGCCTGGAAGGACAGAAGGCCTACAAATGAGCAGTTCTTC	CAWKDRRPTNEQFF
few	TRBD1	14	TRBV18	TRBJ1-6	TGTGCCAGCTCACAGGAAACAGGGGGTTCACCCCTCCACTTT	CASSQETGGSPLHF
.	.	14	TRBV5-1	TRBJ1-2	TGCGCCAGCAGCTTAAACAGGGCGGACTATGGCTACACCTTC	CASSLNRADYGYTF